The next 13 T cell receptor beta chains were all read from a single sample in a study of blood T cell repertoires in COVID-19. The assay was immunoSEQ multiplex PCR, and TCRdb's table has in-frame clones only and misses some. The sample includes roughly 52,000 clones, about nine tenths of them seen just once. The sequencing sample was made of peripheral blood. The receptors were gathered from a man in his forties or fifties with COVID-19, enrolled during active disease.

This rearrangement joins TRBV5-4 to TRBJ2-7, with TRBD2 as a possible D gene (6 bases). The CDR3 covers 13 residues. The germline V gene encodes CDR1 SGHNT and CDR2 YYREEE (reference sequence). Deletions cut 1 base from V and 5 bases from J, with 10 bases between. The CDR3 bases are TGTGCCAGCAGCTTGTTTGCGGGAAACGAGCAGTACTTC. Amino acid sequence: CASSLFAGNEQYF.

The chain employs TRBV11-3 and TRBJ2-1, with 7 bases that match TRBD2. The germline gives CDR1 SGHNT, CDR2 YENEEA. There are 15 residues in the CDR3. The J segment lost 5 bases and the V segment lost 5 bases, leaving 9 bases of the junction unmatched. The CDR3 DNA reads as TGTGCCAGCAGCCCCCCCAGGGAGGGAAACAATGAGCAGTTCTTC. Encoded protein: CASSPPREGNNEQFF.

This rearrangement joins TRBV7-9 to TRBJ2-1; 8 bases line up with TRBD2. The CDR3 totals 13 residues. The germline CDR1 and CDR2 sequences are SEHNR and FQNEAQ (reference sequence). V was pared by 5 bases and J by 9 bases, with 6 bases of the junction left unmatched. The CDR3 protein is CASSPRTSFEQFF. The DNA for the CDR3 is TGTGCCAGCAGCCCCCGGACTAGCTTTGAGCAGTTCTTC.

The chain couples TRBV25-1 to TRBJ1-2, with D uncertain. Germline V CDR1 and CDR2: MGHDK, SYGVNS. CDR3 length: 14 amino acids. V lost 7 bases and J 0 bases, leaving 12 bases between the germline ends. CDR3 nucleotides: TGTGCCAGCACCCCCCGGGAAGCTAACTATGGCTACACCTTC. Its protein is CASTPREANYGYTF.

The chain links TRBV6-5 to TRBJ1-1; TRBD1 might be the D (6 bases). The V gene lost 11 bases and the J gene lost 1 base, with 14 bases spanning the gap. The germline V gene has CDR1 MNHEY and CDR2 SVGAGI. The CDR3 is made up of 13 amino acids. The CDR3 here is CAGGHNANTEAFF. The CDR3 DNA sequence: TGTGCCGGGGGACACAACGCGAACACTGAAGCTTTCTTT.

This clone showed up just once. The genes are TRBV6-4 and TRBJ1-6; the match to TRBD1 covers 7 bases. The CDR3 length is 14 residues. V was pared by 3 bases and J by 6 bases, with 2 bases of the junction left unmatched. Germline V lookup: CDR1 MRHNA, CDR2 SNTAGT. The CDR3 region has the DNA TGTGCCAGCAGTGAACAGGGGTCTAATTCACCCCTCCACTTT. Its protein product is CASSEQGSNSPLHF.

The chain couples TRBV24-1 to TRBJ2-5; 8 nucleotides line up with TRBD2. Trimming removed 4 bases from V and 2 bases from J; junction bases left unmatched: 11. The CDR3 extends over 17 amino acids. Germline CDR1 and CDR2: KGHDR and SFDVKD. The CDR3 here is CATSDMALPGGQETQYF. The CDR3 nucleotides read TGTGCCACCAGTGACATGGCGCTACCGGGGGGGCAAGAGACCCAGTACTTC.

The CDR3 protein is CASSFRESYEQYF. CDR3 sequence (DNA): TGTGCCAGCAGCTTCCGGGAGTCCTACGAGCAGTACTTC. This chain joins TRBV5-4 and TRBJ2-7; tentatively, D is TRBD2 (6 bases). Trimming left V 2 bases short and J 1 base short, with 7 bases between. CDR3 length: 13 residues. Germline V gene lookup returns CDR1 SGHNT and CDR2 YYREEE (reference sequence).

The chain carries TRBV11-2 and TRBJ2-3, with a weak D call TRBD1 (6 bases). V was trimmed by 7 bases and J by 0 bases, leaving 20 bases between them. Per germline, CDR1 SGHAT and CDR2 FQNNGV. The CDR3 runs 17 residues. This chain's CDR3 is CASTMYPRGASTDTQYF. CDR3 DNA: TGTGCCAGCACCATGTACCCCAGGGGCGCGAGCACAGATACGCAGTATTTT.

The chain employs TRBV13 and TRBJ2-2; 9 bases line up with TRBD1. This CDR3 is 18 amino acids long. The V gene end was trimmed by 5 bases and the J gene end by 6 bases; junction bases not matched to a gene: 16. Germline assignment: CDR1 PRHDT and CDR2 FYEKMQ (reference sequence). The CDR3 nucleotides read TGTGCCAGCAGCCCCCCTAGACGGACAGGGGTTTGGTCCGGGGAGCTGTTTTTT. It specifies CASSPPRRTGVWSGELFF. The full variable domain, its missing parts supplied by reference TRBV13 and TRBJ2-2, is AAGVIQSPRHLIKEKRETATLKCYPIPRHDTVYWYQQGPGQDPQFLISFYEKMQSDKGSIPDRFSAQQFSDYHSELNMSSLELGDSALYFCASSPPRRTGVWSGELFFGEGSRLTVL.

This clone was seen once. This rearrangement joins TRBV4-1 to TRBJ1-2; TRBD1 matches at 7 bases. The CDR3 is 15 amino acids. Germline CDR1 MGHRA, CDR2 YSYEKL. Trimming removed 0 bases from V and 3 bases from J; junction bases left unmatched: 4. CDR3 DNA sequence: TGCGCCAGCAGCCAAGATCAAGGGGGCGACTATGGCTACACCTTC. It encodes CASSQDQGGDYGYTF.

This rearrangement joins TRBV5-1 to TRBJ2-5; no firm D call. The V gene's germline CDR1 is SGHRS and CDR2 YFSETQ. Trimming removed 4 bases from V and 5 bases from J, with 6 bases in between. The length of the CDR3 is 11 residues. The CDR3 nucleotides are TGCGCCAGCAGCGCGGCGGAGACCCAGTACTTC. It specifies CASSAAETQYF.

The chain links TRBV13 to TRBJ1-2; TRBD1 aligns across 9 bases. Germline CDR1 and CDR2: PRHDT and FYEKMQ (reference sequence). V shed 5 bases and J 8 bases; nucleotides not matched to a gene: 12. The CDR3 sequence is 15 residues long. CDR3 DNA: TGTGCCAGCAGCGAAGACAGGGGGAGATCGGGCGGCTACACCTTC. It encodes CASSEDRGRSGGYTF.